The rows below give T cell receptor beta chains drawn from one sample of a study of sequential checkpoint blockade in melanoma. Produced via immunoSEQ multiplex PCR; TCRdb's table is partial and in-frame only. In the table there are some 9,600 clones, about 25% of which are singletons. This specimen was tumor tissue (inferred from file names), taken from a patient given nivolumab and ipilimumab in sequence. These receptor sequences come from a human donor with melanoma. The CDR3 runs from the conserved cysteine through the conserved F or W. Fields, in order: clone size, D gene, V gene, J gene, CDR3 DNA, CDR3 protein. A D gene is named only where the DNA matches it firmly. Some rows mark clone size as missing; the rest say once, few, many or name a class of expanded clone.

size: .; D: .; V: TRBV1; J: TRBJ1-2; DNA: TGCGCCAGCAGCCAAGAATGGGGACAGGGACGATATGGCTACACCTTC; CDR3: CASSQEWGQGRYGYTF
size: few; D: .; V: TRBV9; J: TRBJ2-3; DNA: TGTGCCAGCAGTGAAGAGGGGGGAGTAGGGACAGATACGCAGTATTTT; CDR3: CASSEEGGVGTDTQYF
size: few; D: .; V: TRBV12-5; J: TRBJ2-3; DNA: TGTGCCAGCACCCTGGAAGCCCGCACAGATACGCAGTATTTT; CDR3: CASTLEARTDTQYF
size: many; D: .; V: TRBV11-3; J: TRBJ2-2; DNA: TGTGCCAGCAGCTTAGTCGGGCTAACCGGGGAGCTGTTTTTT; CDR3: CASSLVGLTGELFF
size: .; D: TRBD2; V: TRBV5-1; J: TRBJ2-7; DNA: TGCGCCAGCAGCTACGTACTAGCGGGAATCCGATACGAGCAGTACTTC; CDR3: CASSYVLAGIRYEQYF
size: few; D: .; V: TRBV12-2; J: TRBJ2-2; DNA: TGTGCCACGGATACGGGACAAAGTTACCCCGGGGAGCTGTTTTTT; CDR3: CATDTGQSYPGELFF
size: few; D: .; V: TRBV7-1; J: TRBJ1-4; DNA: TGTGCCAGCAGCCCCGAGTACCGTGGGAGAGCGTTTTTT; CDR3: CASSPEYRGRAFF
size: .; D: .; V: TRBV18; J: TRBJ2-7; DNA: TGTGCCAGCTCACCACGGACCGCCTACGAGCAGTACTTC; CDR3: CASSPRTAYEQYF
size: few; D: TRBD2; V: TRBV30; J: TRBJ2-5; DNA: TGTGCCTGGAGCCTAGCGGGGTTCCAAGAGACCCAGTACTTC; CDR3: CAWSLAGFQETQYF
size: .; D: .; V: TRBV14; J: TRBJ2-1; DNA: TGTGCCAGCAGCCAAGATCCGGGACCCTCCTACAATGAGCAGTTCTTC; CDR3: CASSQDPGPSYNEQFF
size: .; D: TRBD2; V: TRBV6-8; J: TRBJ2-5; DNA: TGTGCCAGCAGTTACCCGGCTAGCGGGACAGAGACCCAGTACTTC; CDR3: CASSYPASGTETQYF
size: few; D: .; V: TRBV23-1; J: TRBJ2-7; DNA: TGCGCCAGCTCCCTCGGGGTTATCAAACCGCAGTACTTC; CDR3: CASSLGVIKPQYF
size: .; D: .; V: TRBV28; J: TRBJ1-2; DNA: TGTGCCAGCAGTCCGCGGGGGACACTGAGTAACTATGGCTACACCTTC; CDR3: CASSPRGTLSNYGYTF
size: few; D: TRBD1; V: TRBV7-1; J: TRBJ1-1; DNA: TGTGCCAGCAGCCCGGGGACAGGGAGGGGTGCTTTCTTT; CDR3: CASSPGTGRGAFF
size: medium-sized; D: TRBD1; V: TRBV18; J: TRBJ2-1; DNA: TGTGCCAGCTCATCCAGGGGGTCGGCTAATGAGCAGTTCTTC; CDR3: CASSSRGSANEQFF
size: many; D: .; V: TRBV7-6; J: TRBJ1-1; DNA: TGTGCCAGCAGCCGACTGGGGACACCGAACACTGAAGCTTTCTTT; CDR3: CASSRLGTPNTEAFF
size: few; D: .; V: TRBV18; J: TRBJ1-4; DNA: TGTGCCAGCTCACTTACTACGAGGGATGAAAAACTGTTTTTT; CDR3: CASSLTTRDEKLFF
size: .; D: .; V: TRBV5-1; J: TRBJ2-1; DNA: TGCGCCAGCAGCTTAGGGCCCCTCGTTGGTGAGCAGTTCTTC; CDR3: CASSLGPLVGEQFF
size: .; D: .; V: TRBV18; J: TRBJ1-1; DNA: TGTGCCAGCTCACCGGCCACAGTGAACACTGAAGCTTTCTTT; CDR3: CASSPATVNTEAFF
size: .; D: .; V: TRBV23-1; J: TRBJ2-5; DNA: TGCGCCAGCAGGCCTCATCAAACCCAAGAGACCCAGTACTTC; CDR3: CASRPHQTQETQYF
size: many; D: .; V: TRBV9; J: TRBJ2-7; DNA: TGTGCCAGCAGCCCCCGTGGCAGGGTGGAAGAGCAGTACTTC; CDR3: CASSPRGRVEEQYF
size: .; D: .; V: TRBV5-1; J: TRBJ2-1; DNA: TGCGCCAGCAGCCAGGACTCCCTGAGCTCCTACAATGAGCAGTTCTTC; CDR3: CASSQDSLSSYNEQFF
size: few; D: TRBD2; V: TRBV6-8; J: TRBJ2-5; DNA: TGTGCCATCAGTCCGGGACTAGCGGGAGCTCGACACAGAGAGACCCAGTACTTC; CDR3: CAISPGLAGARHRETQYF
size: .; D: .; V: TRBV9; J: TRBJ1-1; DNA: TGTGCCAGCAGCGTGCAGGGTACAACCACTGAAGCTTTCTTT; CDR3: CASSVQGTTTEAFF
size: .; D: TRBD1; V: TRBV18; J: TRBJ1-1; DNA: TGTGCCAGCTCTCTTACCACAGGGGGGAACACTGAAGCTTTCTTT; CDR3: CASSLTTGGNTEAFF
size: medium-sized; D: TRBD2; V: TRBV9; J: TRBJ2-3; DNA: TGTGCCAGCAGCGTAGATTTGATGACTAGCGGGAGATCTCGGGATACGCAGTATTTT; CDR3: CASSVDLMTSGRSRDTQYF
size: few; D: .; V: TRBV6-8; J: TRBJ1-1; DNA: TGTGCCAGCAGTTACTCGAGCAGCGCCGGGGGAAGGACTGAAGCTTTCTTT; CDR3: CASSYSSSAGGRTEAFF
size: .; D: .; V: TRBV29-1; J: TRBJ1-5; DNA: TGCGCCGGGGGAGGGCTTAATCAGCCCCAGCATTTT; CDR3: CAGGGLNQPQHF
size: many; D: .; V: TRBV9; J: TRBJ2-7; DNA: TGTGCCAGCAGCGTAGGGGCCCGGGGCGGGTACGAGCAGTACTTC; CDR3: CASSVGARGGYEQYF
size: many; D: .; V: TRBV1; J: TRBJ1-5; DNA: TGCGCCAGCAGCCTCCGATATAGTAGCAATCAGCCCCAGCATTTT; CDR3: CASSLRYSSNQPQHF
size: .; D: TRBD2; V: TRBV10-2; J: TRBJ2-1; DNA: TGCGCCAGCAGTGAAGGGTTAGCGGGACAAAAAGATTACAATGAGCAGTTCTTC; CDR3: CASSEGLAGQKDYNEQFF
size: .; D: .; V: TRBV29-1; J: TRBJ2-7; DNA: TGCAGCGTTCTCCTTCTGGAGATCTACGAGCAGTACTTC; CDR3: CSVLLLEIYEQYF
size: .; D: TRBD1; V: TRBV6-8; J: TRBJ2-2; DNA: TGTGCCAGCAGATCGGGACAGATCACCGGGGAGCTGTTTTTT; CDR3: CASRSGQITGELFF